Each of the 13 T cell receptor beta chains below was sequenced from the same sample in a study of T cell changes during pregnancy in multiple sclerosis (dated by TCRdb to about 2019). Library generation was performed with the immunoSEQ multiplex PCR assay. TCRdb took over this immuneACCESS table, retaining in-frame rearrangements with V and J assigned. Such tables are incomplete; in checked studies, under half of the missing clones stem from an unresolved V gene, and the remainder is unexplained. Within this sample are about 36,000 clones, with about 88% of them counted one time only. The ten biggest clones cover almost 7% of the sample. The sequenced sample was CD8+ T cells from peripheral blood mononuclear cells, obtained in the third trimester of pregnancy. These receptors were obtained from a female donor with multiple sclerosis, enrolled in a pregnancy study.

The chain joins TRBV21-1 to TRBJ1-5. TRBV21-1 is flagged as a pseudogene. This CDR3 is 17 amino acids long. The CDR3 DNA reads TGTGCCAGCAGCAAATCCCTTCGAGGAGGCCACAATCAGCCCCAGCATTTT. It codes for CASSKSLRGGHNQPQHF.

CDR3 in DNA: TGTGCCAGCAGCTTGGTTGTTAGGAGGCCCAGCACTTCCCAAGAGACCCAGTACTTC. Protein sequence: CASSLVVRRPSTSQETQYF. The V call is TRBV5-4, the J call TRBJ2-5; possible D gene TRBD2, 5 bases. Germline V gene sequence: CDR1 SGHNT, CDR2 YYREEE (reference sequence). CDR3 length: 19 amino acids. V was clipped by 0 bases and J by 1 base, with 22 bases between them.

The chain recombines TRBV7-9 with TRBJ2-3, with D tentatively TRBD2 (5 bases). Trimming removed 6 bases from V and 6 bases from J, with 19 bases in between. The germline gives CDR1 SEHNR, CDR2 FQNEAQ (reference sequence). The CDR3 consists of 15 residues. DNA for the CDR3: TGTGCCAGCAGAAATATAGAGGGTACGATTGATACGCAGTATTTT. It specifies CASRNIEGTIDTQYF. Full variable domain (remainder filled in from reference TRBV7-9 and TRBJ2-3): DTGVSQNPRHKITKRGQNVTFRCDPISEHNRLYWYRQTLGQGPEFLTYFQNEAQLEKSRLLSDRFSAERPKGSFSTLEIQRTEQGDSAMYLCASRNIEGTIDTQYFGPGTRLTVL.

The rearrangement links TRBV4-3 to TRBJ1-4; no reliable D call. The CDR3 contains 14 residues. Germline values: CDR1 LGHNA, CDR2 YSLEER. Deletions cut 2 bases from V and 4 bases from J, with 8 bases between. The CDR3 region is CASSQYGFNEKLFF. CDR3 in DNA: TGCGCCAGCAGCCAATACGGTTTTAATGAAAAACTGTTTTTT.

This chain uses TRBV10-3 with TRBJ2-7; 7 bases agree with TRBD1. The germline V gene encodes CDR1 ENHRY and CDR2 SYGVKD. CDR3 size: 13 residues. V shed 10 bases, J shed 2 bases, and the junction held 8 bases outside the gene matches. CDR3 loop: CATAGTETYEQYF. The DNA for the CDR3 is TGTGCCACCGCCGGGACAGAGACCTACGAGCAGTACTTC.

The V and J genes are TRBV6-1 and TRBJ2-7; TRBD2 might be the D (6 bases). In germline, CDR1 is MNHNS, CDR2 SASEGT. The germline V and J ends were trimmed by 7 bases and 3 bases, with 10 bases remaining between them. The CDR3 has 12 residues. The CDR3 coding sequence is TGTGCCAGCACCTCCGGGGGCTACGAGCAGTACTTC. This sequence encodes CASTSGGYEQYF.

This clone was observed a handful of times. The chain carries TRBV4-3 and TRBJ2-5, with 9 nucleotides matching TRBD2. Germline V gene sequence: CDR1 LGHNA, CDR2 YSLEER. The CDR3 contains 15 residues. The V segment lost 1 base and the J segment 10 bases; nucleotides outside the gene matches: 10. The CDR3 is CASSQGAGGLEGQYF. The CDR3 DNA follows: TGCGCCAGCAGCCAAGGGGCGGGGGGGCTGGAGGGCCAGTACTTC.

The sample holds a few counts of this clone. The chain employs TRBV9 and TRBJ1-2, with D uncertain. CDR3 size: 16 residues. The germline V and J ends were trimmed by 3 bases and 8 bases, with 23 bases remaining between them. Germline CDR1 and CDR2: SGDLS and YYNGEE. CDR3 loop: CASSALGRVPLKGYTF. In DNA form, the CDR3 reads TGTGCCAGCAGCGCCCTCGGGAGGGTTCCCTTGAAAGGCTACACCTTC.

This chain uses TRBV4-1 with TRBJ2-4; 7 bases align to TRBD1. CDR3 length equals 14 residues. V was clipped by 3 bases and J by 8 bases; unmatched bases: 7. The germline CDR1 and CDR2 sequences are MGHRA and YSYEKL. CDR3 sequence (DNA): TGCGCCAGCAGCCAGGTGACAGGGAGAGACATTCAGTACTTC. Protein sequence: CASSQVTGRDIQYF.

Here the CDR3 DNA reads TGTGCCAGAGACAGGGATGGCTACACCTTC. Its translation: CARDRDGYTF. The V and J genes are TRBV2 and TRBJ1-2; 7 nucleotides line up with TRBD1. The ends lost 9 bases at V and 6 bases at J; junction bases unmatched: 1. The CDR3 extends over 10 amino acids. The V gene's germline CDR1 is SNHLY and CDR2 FYNNEI.

This clone was observed a handful of times. V is TRBV6-1 and J is TRBJ1-3; 8 bases match TRBD1. Germline V gene data show CDR1 as MNHNS and CDR2 as SASEGT. With V trimmed by 6 bases and J by 2 bases, 6 bases remained unmatched. CDR3 size: 15 residues. The CDR3 is CASSQGAEAGNTIYF. CDR3 nucleotides: TGTGCCAGCAGCCAGGGGGCTGAAGCTGGAAACACCATATATTTT.

In the case of this clone: One end of the junction does not line up with germline, which may come from a read error. Other DNA sequences in this specimen translate into the identical CDR3. The rearrangement uses TRBV7-9 and TRBJ1-2; tentatively, D is TRBD1 (5 bases). The CDR3 is 11 residues long. Germline CDR1 SEHNR, CDR2 FQNEAQ (reference sequence). CDR3 protein: CASSWHRGTFF. For the CDR3, the DNA is TGTGCTAGCAGCTGGCATAGGGGCACTTTCTTC.

The CDR3 here is CASSFYREETQYF. CDR3 nucleotides: TGTGCCAGCAGCTTTTACAGGGAAGAGACCCAGTACTTC. The chain recombines TRBV5-6 with TRBJ2-5, with D possibly matching TRBD1 (6 bases). The CDR3 is 13 amino acids. V was cut by 2 bases and J by 3 bases, with 8 bases left in between. Per germline, CDR1 SGHDT and CDR2 YYEEEE. Full variable domain (rest looked up from reference TRBV5-6 and TRBJ2-5): DAGVTQSPTHLIKTRGQQVTLRCSPKSGHDTVSWYQQALGQGPQFIFQYYEEEERQRGNFPDRFSGHQFPNYSSELNVNALLLGDSALYLCASSFYREETQYFGPGTRLLVL.